The T cell receptor beta chain described here comes from a study of siplizumab effects on memory and regulatory T cells (dated by TCRdb to the late 2010s). Regarding the study in general: The study looked at the effect of siplizumab, an anti-CD2 antibody, on alloreactive T-cell subsets in allogeneic mixed lymphocyte reactions made from human PBMCs. What the research found in general, with its limitations: Siplizumab significantly reduced the cumulative frequency of alloreactive sequences traceable to unstimulated CD4+ memory T cells. For roughly 80-96% of proliferating CD4+ or CD8+ clones, no naive or memory phenotype could be assigned. Compared with memory T cells, unstimulated naive T cells appeared more diverse, and naive cells seemed to make a substantial contribution to the alloresponse. Because sequences below about 10^-5 frequency were poorly captured, only a minor fraction of alloreactive clones could be mapped to unstimulated subsets. Among mappable alloreactive CD4+ clones, the Treg-derived fraction averaged around 63% with siplizumab versus roughly 25% in control reactions. No functional confirmation was obtained for the suppressive function of proliferating Tregs from siplizumab cultures.

A single count supports this clone. It lacks a known antigen. No quality values exist for individual bases; no much larger clone is one base distant. Library preparation was by the immunoSEQ multiplex PCR assay. About 9.1 x 10^4 TCR templates per sample were assayed on the deep sequencing platform. Genomic DNA extracted from sorted T cells was used for TCRbeta CDR3 sequencing. On the authors' methods: Clonal analysis of TCRbeta CDR3 data was done in the R programming language. Unstimulated samples were compared with post-reaction CFSE-low samples to define alloreactive CD4+ and CD8+ clones. Regulatory or non-regulatory origin of alloreactive CD4+ clones was assigned by matching sequences to the sorted unstimulated Treg and non-Treg repertoires. The immuneACCESS repertoire file appears here via TCRdb, limited to in-frame rearrangements. These files lack a portion of the clones; in checked studies, under half of the deficit traces to unresolved V genes, and the cause of the others is not known. D and trimming come from the DNA, and the V and J calls and clone size come from that table. Counted in this sample were approximately 82,000 clones; about 87% of them appeared once. The ten largest clones capture under 2% of the sample.

Sorted unstimulated T cells and proliferating T cells recovered from mixed lymphocyte reactions were subjected to TCRbeta CDR3 sequencing. Fresh whole blood from some eleven HLA-typed healthy donors was used to isolate PBMCs. Unstimulated CD4+ regulatory T cells were FACS-sorted to map the origin of alloreactive clones. The source material was Tregs sorted from blood. The receptor's source is a human donor in good health.

The CDR3 protein sequence reads: CASSLGRSYEQYF. The nucleotides read TGCGCCAGCAGCCTGGGCCGCTCCTACGAGCAGTACTTC. The chain couples TRBV5-1 to TRBJ2-7, with the D gene too uncertain to name. Between the V and J ends, shortened by 4 bases and 0 bases respectively, the junction contains 8 bases. Reading from cysteine to phenylalanine, the CDR3 counts 13 amino acids. The CDR3 DNA has 39 bases and is translated from base 1. Via the germline V gene, CDR1 is SGHRS and CDR2 YFSETQ.